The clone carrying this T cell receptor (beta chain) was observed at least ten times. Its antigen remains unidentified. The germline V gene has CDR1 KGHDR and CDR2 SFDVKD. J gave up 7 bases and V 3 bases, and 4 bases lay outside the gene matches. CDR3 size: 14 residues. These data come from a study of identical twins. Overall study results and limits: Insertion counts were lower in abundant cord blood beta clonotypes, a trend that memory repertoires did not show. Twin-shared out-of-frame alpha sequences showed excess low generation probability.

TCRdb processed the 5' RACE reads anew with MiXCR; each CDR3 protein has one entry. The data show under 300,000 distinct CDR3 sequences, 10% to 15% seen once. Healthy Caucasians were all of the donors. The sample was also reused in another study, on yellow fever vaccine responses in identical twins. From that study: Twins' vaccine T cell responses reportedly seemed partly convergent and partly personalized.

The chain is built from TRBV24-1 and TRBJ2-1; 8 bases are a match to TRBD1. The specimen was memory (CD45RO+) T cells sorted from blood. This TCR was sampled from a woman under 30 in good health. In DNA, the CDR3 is TGTGCCACCAGTGATCCGACAGGGGTGAATGAGCAGTTCTTC. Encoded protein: CATSDPTGVNEQFF.